This TCR beta chain was observed in a study of blood T cell repertoires in COVID-19. Profiling relied on immunoSEQ multiplex PCR, and the TCRdb table lists in-frame clones only, not all of them. The data show over 150,000 clones, 70% to 85% seen once. Germline V CDR1 and CDR2: SGHTA, FQGNSA. V trimming: 4 bases; J trimming: 2 bases; junction bases outside the gene matches: 4. The CDR3 runs to 14 residues. The TCR comes from a woman between 65 and 79 years old in a cohort exposed to, infected with or recovered from COVID-19 (not recorded which). What was sequenced was PBMCs or T cells enriched from blood (not recorded which). The V call is TRBV7-2, the J call TRBJ2-5; 7 nucleotides agree with TRBD1. CDR3 region: CASSSPGGQETQYF. The CDR3, as DNA: TGTGCCAGCAGCTCGCCAGGGGGTCAAGAGACCCAGTACTTC.